Listed here is a single T cell receptor beta chain. This sample stems from a study of OX40 agonist ivuxolimab in advanced cancers. At the level of the study: People in dose escalation had one of these cancers: hepatocellular carcinoma, melanoma, renal cell or head and neck cancer.

TCRdb keeps only in-frame clones here, not all; method: immunoSEQ multiplex PCR. The sample has tens of thousands of clones; approximately 94% are singletons. Sequencing was performed on CD4+ or CD8+ T cells sorted from blood, taken in a trial of the OX40 agonist ivuxolimab. This sequence was found in an adult with an advanced solid tumor such as melanoma, head and neck, liver or kidney cancer.

CDR3 protein: CASSPYPTSGGTYEQYF. The CDR3 bases are TGTGCCAGCAGTCCATATCCGACTAGCGGGGGGACCTACGAGCAGTACTTC. The genes are TRBV28 and TRBJ2-7; 13 bases align to TRBD2. Trimming cost V 5 bases and J 2 bases; bases outside gene matches: 9. The V gene's germline CDR1 is MDHEN and CDR2 SYDVKM. The CDR3 loop spans 17 amino acids.